Each of the 10 T cell receptor beta chains below was sequenced from the same sample in a study of shared clonotypes between healthy human individuals. The assay was immunoSEQ multiplex PCR, and TCRdb's table has in-frame clones only and misses some. The sample lists fewer than 2.5 million clones, roughly 93% occurring once. The sample consisted of naive CD4+ T cells from PBMCs. Subset reported: CD45RA+ positively selected. The receptors come from a man in his late teens or twenties in good health. Some clones in this sample may be carry-over from other donors' samples.

V usage is TRBV14 and J usage is TRBJ2-3, with TRBD1 identical over 9 bases. The CDR3 loop spans 15 amino acids. Germline CDR1 and CDR2: SGHDN and FVKESK. V shed 2 bases and J 6 bases; nucleotides not matched to a gene: 6. The DNA for the CDR3 is TGTGCCAGCAGCCAACCGGGACAGGGTCTCGATACGCAGTATTTT. This gives the protein CASSQPGQGLDTQYF.

As for this clone: The sample holds other DNA sequences that translate to the same CDR3. V usage is TRBV5-1 and J usage is TRBJ1-4, with D perhaps TRBD1 (5 bases). The CDR3 extends over 13 amino acids. Germline V gene data show CDR1 as SGHRS and CDR2 as YFSETQ. The ends were cut back, 4 bases at V and 5 bases at J, with 9 bases in the middle. CDR3: CASSLRGNEKLFF. DNA of the CDR3: TGCGCCAGCAGCCTTCGGGGGAATGAAAAACTGTTTTTT.

This chain connects TRBV5-1 to TRBJ2-5, with 14 bases that match TRBD2. Per the germline V gene, CDR1 is SGHRS and CDR2 is YFSETQ. The CDR3 spans 16 residues. The V segment lost 4 bases and the J segment 6 bases; nucleotides outside the gene matches: 8. The CDR3 region has the DNA TGCGCCAGCAGCCCCCCGGGACTAGCGGGAGTGAAGACCCAGTACTTC. Its protein is CASSPPGLAGVKTQYF.

The chain is built from TRBV6-6 and TRBJ1-4, with 7 bases fitting TRBD1. Trimming at V came to 6 bases and at J to 8 bases, leaving 9 bases not matched to a gene. The CDR3 runs to 14 residues. Looked up from germline, CDR1 is MNHNY and CDR2 is SVGAGI (reference sequence). The CDR3 DNA is TGTGCCAGCAGCCCACAGGGGAATCGAGAAAAACTGTTTTTT. This gives the protein CASSPQGNREKLFF.

The rearrangement uses TRBV9 and TRBJ2-2; D ambiguous. V lost 4 bases and J 3 bases, leaving 4 bases between the germline ends. CDR1 is SGDLS, CDR2 YYNGEE, per germline. CDR3 size: 12 residues. For the CDR3, the DNA is TGTGCCAGCAGCTTCCACACCGGGGAGCTGTTTTTT. This translates into CASSFHTGELFF.

The V call is TRBV28, the J call TRBJ2-7; no reliable D call. Germline V gene lookup returns CDR1 MDHEN and CDR2 SYDVKM. The length of the CDR3 is 12 residues. The V and J ends lost 1 base and 6 bases respectively, with 7 bases between them. CDR3 loop: CASSLLRVEQYF. The CDR3 DNA reads as TGTGCCAGCAGTTTATTGCGCGTCGAGCAGTACTTC.

The chain couples TRBV6-5 to TRBJ2-1; TRBD2 is a possible D gene (5 bases). CDR1 and CDR2 from the germline V gene are MNHEY and SVGAGI. V lost 5 bases, J lost 9 bases, and 17 bases lay in between. The CDR3 is 14 residues long. The CDR3 DNA sequence: TGTGCCAGCAGTAAACTAGGAATCAGTGGTGAGCAGTTCTTC. This codes for CASSKLGISGEQFF.

J is TRBJ1-3 and V is TRBV27; D gene unclear. This CDR3 has 16 amino acids. The germline gives CDR1 MNHEY, CDR2 SMNVEV (reference sequence). The V gene lost 5 bases and the J gene lost 3 bases, with 17 bases spanning the gap. This CDR3 is CASSPRAPRDGNTIYF. In DNA, the CDR3 is TGTGCCAGCAGTCCCCGGGCCCCGCGAGATGGAAACACCATATATTTT.

This chain joins TRBV5-4 and TRBJ1-1; 10 bases map to TRBD1. The CDR3 totals 14 residues. Looked up from germline, CDR1 is SGHNT and CDR2 is YYREEE (reference sequence). V shed 4 bases, J shed 5 bases, and the junction held 5 bases outside the gene matches. The CDR3 reads CASSPRDRGTEAFF. Here the CDR3 DNA reads TGTGCCAGCAGCCCCCGGGACAGGGGAACTGAAGCTTTCTTT.

This chain uses TRBV6-5 with TRBJ2-5; D is perhaps TRBD1 or TRBD2 (5 bases each). With the DNA end fitting TRBJ2-7 better, the J assignment may be wrong. Per germline, CDR1 MNHEY and CDR2 SVGAGI. The CDR3 sequence is 14 residues long. CDR3 nucleotide sequence: TGTGCCAGCAGTTACGGGGGATACTACTACGAGCAGTACTTC. Its translation is CASSYGGYYYEQYF.